Reported below is one TCR beta chain. What it binds is not known. Amplification used 60 Vbeta primers and 13 Jbeta primers. Method: immunoSEQ multiplex PCR; TCRdb's copy keeps in-frame clones and lacks some. The repertoire consists of 98,000 or so clones, with about 9.5% occurring once and the leading ten covering under 6.5%. This entry is derived from a study of cytomegalovirus exposure and HLA in healthy donors. General study results and limits: The presence/absence work took it that sequencing depth was about the same across donors.

Per germline, CDR1 LGHNA and CDR2 YNFKEQ. The CDR3 runs 13 residues. V lost 2 bases, J lost 10 bases, and 14 bases lay in between. Material: PBMCs. The receptor comes from a man aged 40-49 years in good health and CMV-seropositive. The chain uses TRBV4-2 and TRBJ1-1; D uncertain. CDR3 loop: CASSQSRAGGAFF. The CDR3 nucleotides are TGTGCCAGCAGCCAATCGCGGGCCGGAGGAGCTTTCTTT.